A single sample is the source of the 8 T cell receptor beta chains below, sequenced in a study of shared clonotypes between healthy human individuals. Using immunoSEQ multiplex PCR, the repertoire was profiled, and TCRdb retains in-frame clones only, with some absent. The repertoire holds under 1,900,000 clones, with less than 99% as singletons. Specimen: naive CD4+ T cells sorted from blood. Subset here: CD45RA+ positively selected. These receptors all stem from a man younger than 40 in good health.

The chain uses TRBV18 and TRBJ2-3; 11 positions match TRBD2. The CDR3 sequence is 19 residues long. V was clipped by 2 bases and J by 3 bases; unmatched bases: 13. Germline CDR1 KGHSH, CDR2 LQKENI. The CDR3, as DNA: TGTGCCAGCTCACCATTTACTAGCGGGGGTGCGTCAGGGACAGATACGCAGTATTTT. Protein product: CASSPFTSGGASGTDTQYF.

The CDR3 nucleotides read TGTGCCAGCAGTTACTATGACAGCAACTATGGCTACACCTTC. Residues: CASSYYDSNYGYTF. The chain employs TRBV6-5 and TRBJ1-2, with a possible D match to TRBD1 (5 bases). The CDR3 is 14 residues long. Germline V CDR1 and CDR2: MNHEY, SVGAGI. Trimming shortened V by 1 base and J by 2 bases, and 8 bases separated the two germline ends.

The chain links TRBV7-7 to TRBJ2-2; D is undetermined. V gave up 5 bases and J gave up 7 bases, with 23 bases separating them. Germline V gene sequence: CDR1 SSHAT, CDR2 FNYEAQ (reference sequence). This CDR3 spans 17 amino acids. In nucleotides, the CDR3 is TGTGCCAGCAGCCCCACGCGGCCTCTATTGGGGAACGGGGAGCTGTTTTTT. Protein sequence: CASSPTRPLLGNGELFF.

The chain carries TRBV7-9 and TRBJ1-1; 8 bases are shared with TRBD1. Germline CDR1 and CDR2: SEHNR and FQNEAQ (reference sequence). V dropped 6 bases and J dropped 4; count of bases not matched to a gene: 4. CDR3 length: 13 amino acids. For the CDR3, the DNA is TGTGCCAGCAGGACAACAGGGGGCACTGAAGCTTTCTTT. Translated: CASRTTGGTEAFF. Supplemented by reference TRBV7-9 and TRBJ1-1, the full variable domain reads DTGVSQNPRHKITKRGQNVTFRCDPISEHNRLYWYRQTLGQGPEFLTYFQNEAQLEKSRLLSDRFSAERPKGSFSTLEIQRTEQGDSAMYLCASRTTGGTEAFFGQGTRLTVV.

This clone was seen a few times. The chain combines TRBV5-1 with TRBJ2-1; D assignment may be TRBD1 or TRBD2 (5 bases each). V was cut by 0 bases and J by 2 bases, with 15 bases left in between. Germline V CDR1 and CDR2: SGHRS, YFSETQ. The length of the CDR3 is 17 residues. The CDR3 reads CASSLGGITGTYNEQFF. CDR3 in DNA: TGCGCCAGCAGCTTGGGGGGGATTACGGGAACCTACAATGAGCAGTTCTTC.

This clone was counted a single time. The chain joins TRBV7-2 to TRBJ2-2; D may be TRBD1 or TRBD2 (5 bases each). V was cut by 4 bases and J by 6 bases, with 12 bases left in between. Germline CDR1 is SGHTA and CDR2 is FQGNSA. This CDR3 contains 14 residues. In DNA, the CDR3 is TGTGCCAGCAGCTCGGGACGGACCCCCGGGGAGCTGTTTTTT. This encodes CASSSGRTPGELFF.

The V gene is TRBV28, the J gene TRBJ1-2; no definite D call. Trimming removed 3 bases from V and 7 bases from J, with 15 bases in between. Per germline, CDR1 MDHEN and CDR2 SYDVKM. The CDR3 length is 14 residues. In nucleotides, the CDR3 is TGTGCCAGCAGTTTCCTAACGGGGATGGGTGGCTACACCTTC. This gives the protein CASSFLTGMGGYTF.

V is TRBV5-1 and J is TRBJ2-1; D is uncertain. CDR1 and CDR2 (germline): SGHRS, YFSETQ. Trimming removed 4 bases at V and 15 bases at J, with 23 bases between. The CDR3 consists of 14 residues. CDR3 DNA: TGCGCCAGCAGCCCCCCCGGACCTATTCGGAGTCTGTTCTTC. The encoded protein is CASSPPGPIRSLFF.